Sequencing of this TCR beta chain was carried out in a study of CD8+ T cells in alopecia areata. CDR3 length equals 12 residues. Trimming left V 5 bases short and J 5 bases short, with 9 bases between. Germline-derived CDR1 and CDR2 are SEHNR and FQNEAQ (reference sequence). Sample treatment: oral pan-JAK inhibitor, 5-10 mg twice daily. It was from PBMCs that CD4+ and CD8+ T cells were sorted. Following extraction, RNA underwent reverse transcription to cDNA, which served as the sequencing template. Profiled with immunoSEQ multiplex PCR; TCRdb holds only in-frame clones, not every one. The sample carries 200,000 or so clones, 55% to 75% recorded once. Study-wide results and caveats: For lesional scalp, especially alopecia totalis/universalis, clonality was higher than in normal scalp. Tofacitinib produced a significant decrease in scalp clonality and in expanded CD8+ clones among the top 100. Many of the expanded lesional clones endured in scalp and blood while on tofacitinib.

As to this clone: Its specificity is unknown. The sample carries other DNA sequences with the same CDR3.

The sample was CD4+ T cells sorted from blood, taken at week 24, from a patient treated with tofacitinib. This TCR was recovered from a human donor with alopecia areata. The V call is TRBV7-9, the J call TRBJ1-2, with D perhaps TRBD1 (5 bases). The chain's CDR3 is CASSPTGYGYTF. In DNA, the CDR3 is TGTGCCAGCAGCCCCACAGGTTATGGCTACACCTTC.